The rows below give T cell receptor beta chains drawn from one sample of a study of shared clonotypes between healthy human individuals. Libraries were prepared by immunoSEQ multiplex PCR; TCRdb keeps only in-frame clonotypes and omits some of them. The sample holds about a million clones, around 77% seen once. Sequenced material: memory CD4+ T cells from PBMCs. The receptors stem from a man between 18 and 29 years old in good health. Some clones in this sample may be carry-over from other donors' samples. CDR3s include the opening cysteine and the closing phenylalanine or tryptophan. The order of the fields is clone size, D gene, J gene, V gene, CDR3 DNA, CDR3 protein. D genes are given only for firm matches. Some rows mark clone size as missing; the rest say once, few, many or name a class of expanded clone.

. | . | TRBJ2-5 | TRBV7-3 | TGTGCCAGCAGCGTCGGTGACTACCAAGAGACCCAGTACTTC | CASSVGDYQETQYF
. | . | TRBJ2-2 | TRBV5-4 | TGTGCCACGAGCGCGCCCCCAGGCGGAGGGACCGGGGAGCTGTTTTTT | CATSAPPGGGTGELFF
. | . | TRBJ2-6 | TRBV5-1 | TGCGCCAGCAGCTTGGTTGGGGGGCGTGCTGGGGCCAACGTCCTGACTTTC | CASSLVGGRAGANVLTF
. | . | TRBJ1-3 | TRBV6-5 | TGTGCCAGCAGTTACAGAAGCTCTGGAAACACCATATATTTT | CASSYRSSGNTIYF
. | . | TRBJ2-7 | TRBV7-3 | TGTGCCAGCAGCTCCCCCCGTGAGGTCTACGAGCAGTACTTC | CASSSPREVYEQYF
. | TRBD1 | TRBJ2-7 | TRBV4-2 | TGTGCCAGCAGCCACCGGACAGGGCTTGACGAGCAGTACTTC | CASSHRTGLDEQYF
. | . | TRBJ1-2 | TRBV7-9 | TGTGCCAGCAGCTTACGGCCTTCGGAAAACTATGGCTACACCTTC | CASSLRPSENYGYTF
. | TRBD1 | TRBJ1-1 | TRBV5-6 | TGTGCCAGCAGCTTGGGTACAGGGGCCATTTGGGGCACTGAAGCTTTCTTT | CASSLGTGAIWGTEAFF
. | . | TRBJ1-2 | TRBV6-5 | TGTGCCAGCAGTCCTGGACCGTTTCTCGGCTACACCTTC | CASSPGPFLGYTF
once | . | TRBJ2-6 | TRBV5-1 | TGCGCCAGCAACCCTGGGGGACGGGCGAGCTCTGGGGCCAACGTCCTGACTTTC | CASNPGGRASSGANVLTF
. | . | TRBJ2-3 | TRBV30 | TGTGCCTGGAGTTATGACGTAGATACGCAGTATTTT | CAWSYDVDTQYF
. | . | TRBJ2-1 | TRBV28 | TGTGCCAGCAGGCCTGGCGGGACCCAAGGGAATGAGCAGTTCTTC | CASRPGGTQGNEQFF
. | . | TRBJ1-5 | TRBV7-8 | TGTGCCAGCAGCCAATCCAATCAGCCCCAGCATTTT | CASSQSNQPQHF
. | . | TRBJ2-7 | TRBV28 | TGTGCCAGCAGTATCGACGGGAGTTCCTACGAGCAGTACTTC | CASSIDGSSYEQYF
. | TRBD1 | TRBJ1-4 | TRBV27 | TGTGCCAGCAGTTCGGACAGGGGGTTAGAAAAACTGTTTTTT | CASSSDRGLEKLFF
. | TRBD2 | TRBJ2-1 | TRBV7-3 | TGTGCCAGCAGCTCTGGACTAGCGGGAGGGAATGAGCAGTTCTTC | CASSSGLAGGNEQFF
. | . | TRBJ2-3 | TRBV5-1 | TGCGCCAGCAGCTTGTCGGGGGGCCAAGATACGCAGTATTTT | CASSLSGGQDTQYF
. | . | TRBJ2-1 | TRBV28 | TGTGCCAGCCAAGGGATATCCTACAATGAGCAGTTCTTC | CASQGISYNEQFF
once | TRBD2 | TRBJ2-3 | TRBV9 | TGTGCCAGCAGCTTCGACGCGGGAGACACAGATACGCAGTATTTT | CASSFDAGDTDTQYF